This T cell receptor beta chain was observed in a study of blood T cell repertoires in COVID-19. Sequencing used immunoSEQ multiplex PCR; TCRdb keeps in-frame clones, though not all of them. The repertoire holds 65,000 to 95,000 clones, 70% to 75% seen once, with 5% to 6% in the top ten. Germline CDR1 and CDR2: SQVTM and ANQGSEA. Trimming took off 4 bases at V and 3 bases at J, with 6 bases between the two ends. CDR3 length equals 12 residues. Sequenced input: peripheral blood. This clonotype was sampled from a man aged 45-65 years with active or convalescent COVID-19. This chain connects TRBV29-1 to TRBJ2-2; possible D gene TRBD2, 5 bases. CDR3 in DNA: TGCAGCGTTGCGAGGGACACCGGGGAGCTGTTTTTT. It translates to CSVARDTGELFF.